These 27 T cell receptor beta chains came from one sample sequenced in a study of OX40 agonist ivuxolimab in advanced cancers. The table came from immunoSEQ multiplex PCR; TCRdb's copy has only in-frame clones and leaves some out. The table shows some 86,000 clones, with approximately 86% occurring only once. Sequencing used CD4+ or CD8+ T cells sorted from blood, obtained in a trial of the OX40 agonist ivuxolimab. Source of these receptors: an adult with an advanced solid tumor such as melanoma, head and neck, liver or kidney cancer.

This chain links TRBV19 with TRBJ1-3; D uncertain. V lost 5 bases, J lost 4 bases, and 9 bases lay in between. The length of the CDR3 is 13 residues. Germline CDR1 LNHDA, CDR2 SQIVND (reference sequence). CDR3 in DNA: TGTGCCAGTAGTTGGCTGGGAGGAAACACCATATATTTT. Its translation is CASSWLGGNTIYF.

CDR3 sequence (DNA): TGTGCCAGCAGCGCAGGGACAGGGATGGACGAGCAGTACTTC. It specifies CASSAGTGMDEQYF. The rearrangement links TRBV5-8 to TRBJ2-7, with 9 nucleotides matching TRBD1. Trimming removed 4 bases from V and 5 bases from J; junction bases left unmatched: 7. The CDR3 is made up of 14 amino acids. CDR1 is SGHTS, CDR2 YDEGEE, per germline.

The chain employs TRBV6-1 and TRBJ1-1; no definite D call. CDR3 length: 13 residues. With 6 bases removed from V and 7 bases from J, the gap between germline ends came to 15 bases. Germline assignment: CDR1 MNHNS and CDR2 SASEGT. CDR3 loop: CASSVSGSREAFF. DNA for the CDR3: TGTGCCAGCAGCGTCTCCGGGAGCCGTGAAGCTTTCTTT.

The chain carries TRBV18 and TRBJ1-2; D possibly corresponds to TRBD1 (5 bases). The CDR3 has 18 residues. Deletions cut 0 bases from V and 0 bases from J, with 17 bases between. Germline V gives CDR1 KGHSH, CDR2 LQKENI. For the CDR3, the DNA is TGTGCCAGCTCACCACCGGGACTCGGGGCCCGAACTAACTATGGCTACACCTTC. Translation: CASSPPGLGARTNYGYTF.

The gene calls are TRBV4-3 and TRBJ1-5; 8 bases align to TRBD1. Germline lookup yields CDR1 LGHNA and CDR2 YSLEER. The CDR3 has 15 amino acids. The V gene end was trimmed by 3 bases and the J gene end by 7 bases; junction bases not matched to a gene: 8. CDR3 nucleotides: TGCGCCAGCAGCCAGGAACCGACAGGGGACCAGCCCCAGCATTTT. This codes for CASSQEPTGDQPQHF.

The rearrangement uses TRBV7-8 and TRBJ2-4; a weak D match, TRBD2 (7 bases). Trimming left V 6 bases short and J 7 bases short, with 13 bases between. The CDR3 has 13 residues. Germline V gene data show CDR1 as SGHVS and CDR2 as FQNEAQ. CDR3 in amino acids: CASRRGGSNIQYF. CDR3 coding DNA: TGTGCCAGCAGGAGGGGGGGTTCGAACATTCAGTACTTC.

The chain uses TRBV19 and TRBJ1-1, with TRBD1 as a possible D gene (6 bases). CDR1 is LNHDA and CDR2 is SQIVND in the germline V gene (reference sequence). Deletions cut 6 bases from V and 3 bases from J, with 20 bases between. There are 16 residues in the CDR3. The CDR3 here is CASRPATGSSHTEAFF. CDR3 bases: TGTGCCAGTAGGCCGGCGACAGGAAGCTCCCACACTGAAGCTTTCTTT.

This chain uses TRBV29-1 with TRBJ1-1; the D is unclear. The length of the CDR3 is 10 residues. In germline, CDR1 is SQVTM, CDR2 ANQGSEA. Trimming left V 3 bases short and J 3 bases short, with 2 bases between. The CDR3 reads CSVDYTEAFF. The CDR3 DNA sequence: TGCAGCGTTGATTACACTGAAGCTTTCTTT.

The chain links TRBV30 to TRBJ1-2; no reliable D call. The germline V and J ends were trimmed by 1 base and 6 bases, with 12 bases remaining between them. From germline, CDR1 is GTSNPN and CDR2 SVGIG (reference sequence). The length of the CDR3 is 13 residues. CDR3 sequence reads: CAWSALLGDGYTF. The CDR3 nucleotides are TGTGCCTGGAGTGCTCTTCTTGGGGATGGCTACACCTTC.

Here the CDR3 DNA reads TGTGCCAGCTCACCATGGGACCAGGGGGGTTCTGGGGCCAACGTCCTGACTTTC. It yields the protein CASSPWDQGGSGANVLTF. The chain recombines TRBV18 with TRBJ2-6; D perhaps matches TRBD1 (7 bases). Germline lookup yields CDR1 KGHSH and CDR2 LQKENI. The CDR3 length is 18 residues. V was trimmed by 2 bases and J by 1 base, leaving 15 bases between them.

In regard to this clone: Other DNA sequences of this sample code for an identical CDR3. V is TRBV30 and J is TRBJ2-2, with D tentatively TRBD1 or TRBD2 (5 bases each). The CDR3 sequence is 13 residues long. With 0 bases removed from V and 6 bases from J, the gap between germline ends came to 8 bases. Germline loops: CDR1 GTSNPN, CDR2 SVGIG (reference sequence). This CDR3 reads CAWSVRDAGELFF. CDR3 nucleotides: TGTGCCTGGAGTGTCCGGGACGCCGGGGAGCTGTTTTTT.

The chain joins TRBV30 to TRBJ1-2; tentatively, D is TRBD1 (5 bases). There are 12 residues in the CDR3. V was pared by 4 bases and J by 6 bases, with 12 bases between. Germline V CDR1 and CDR2: GTSNPN, SVGIG (reference sequence). The CDR3 DNA is TGTGCCTGGAAGGGTCAGGGCCATGGCTACACCTTC. Amino acid sequence: CAWKGQGHGYTF. Based on the CDR3 plus reference TRBV30 and TRBJ1-2, the full variable domain is SQTIHQWPATLVQPVGSPLSLECTVEGTSNPNLYWYRQAAGRGLQLLFYSVGIGQISSEVPQNLSASRPQDRQFILSSKKLLLSDSGFYLCAWKGQGHGYTFGSGTRLTVV.

The chain uses TRBV11-2 and TRBJ2-6; 7 nucleotides agree with TRBD1. Trimming removed 4 bases from V and 2 bases from J; junction bases left unmatched: 5. Germline V CDR1 and CDR2: SGHAT, FQNNGV. The CDR3 has 16 amino acids. The CDR3 DNA reads as TGTGCCAGCAGCTCCGCGACAGGGACTGGGGCCAACGTCCTGACTTTC. It is translated as CASSSATGTGANVLTF.

V and J are TRBV18 and TRBJ1-1, with no clear D. The CDR3 spans 15 residues. Germline values: CDR1 KGHSH, CDR2 LQKENI. Trimming shortened V by 0 bases and J by 6 bases, and 14 bases separated the two germline ends. CDR3 in DNA: TGTGCCAGCTCACCACCACTGCACCCCGTGGCTGAAGCTTTCTTT. Translated: CASSPPLHPVAEAFF. The full variable domain, its missing parts supplied by reference TRBV18 and TRBJ1-1, is NAGVMQNPRHLVRRRGQEARLRCSPMKGHSHVYWYRQLPEEGLKFMVYLQKENIIDESGMPKERFSAEFPKEGPSILRIQQVVRGDSAAYFCASSPPLHPVAEAFFGQGTRLTVV.

This clone occurred once. V usage is TRBV27 and J usage is TRBJ2-1; 15 nucleotides align to TRBD2. CDR1 and CDR2 from the germline V gene are MNHEY and SMNVEV (reference sequence). The trim removed 2 bases at V and 5 bases at J, leaving 1 base unmatched. There are 16 residues in the CDR3. The CDR3 DNA reads TGTGCCAGCAGTTTAGGACTAGCGGGAGGGGACAATGAGCAGTTCTTC. This gives the protein CASSLGLAGGDNEQFF.

This clone was counted a few times. The CDR3 DNA reads as TGCGCCAGCAGCTTCACAGGGGTTGGGTCACCCCTCCACTTT. Translation gives CASSFTGVGSPLHF. The chain combines TRBV5-1 with TRBJ1-6; 7 bases match TRBD1. The V and J ends lost 2 bases and 10 bases, in that order; junction bases with no gene match: 6. This CDR3 is built from 14 residues. Germline lookup yields CDR1 SGHRS and CDR2 YFSETQ.

The rearrangement links TRBV9 to TRBJ2-3; no clear D gene. V was shortened by 1 base and J by 5 bases, with 8 bases between the two germline ends. The CDR3 is 13 residues long. Germline V gives CDR1 SGDLS, CDR2 YYNGEE. Here the CDR3 DNA reads TGTGCCAGCAGCGTACGGGCGGAAGATACGCAGTATTTT. Its protein is CASSVRAEDTQYF.

This chain uses TRBV7-2 with TRBJ1-1; D remains ambiguous. The CDR3 loop spans 12 amino acids. Germline CDR1 is SGHTA and CDR2 is FQGNSA. V dropped 5 bases and J dropped 3 bases, with 7 bases sitting between them. CDR3 nucleotide sequence: TGTGCCAGCAGCCCCGTTTACACTGAAGCTTTCTTT. Its protein product is CASSPVYTEAFF.

The chain has TRBV4-1 and TRBJ1-3, with TRBD1 as a possible D gene (5 bases). This CDR3 is 16 amino acids long. From germline, CDR1 is MGHRA and CDR2 YSYEKL. V dropped 4 bases and J dropped 8 bases, with 21 bases sitting between them. CDR3 nucleotides: TGCGCCAGCAGCCGCCATCGAGACGCGGGAGGGGACACCATATATTTT. Its translation: CASSRHRDAGGDTIYF.

The chain links TRBV7-6 to TRBJ2-3, with D possibly matching TRBD2 (6 bases). Germline V CDR1 and CDR2: SGHVS, FNYEAQ. The length of the CDR3 is 16 residues. V lost 1 base and J lost 1, with 12 bases in between. In DNA, the CDR3 is TGTGCCAGCAGCTTAGGGGGACTTCTGGGCACAGATACGCAGTATTTT. Encoded protein: CASSLGGLLGTDTQYF. Full variable domain (rest looked up from reference TRBV7-6 and TRBJ2-3): GAGVSQSPRYKVTKRGQDVALRCDPISGHVSLYWYRQALGQGPEFLTYFNYEAQQDKSGLPNDRFSAERPEGSISTLTIQRTEQRDSAMYRCASSLGGLLGTDTQYFGPGTRLTVL.

The chain carries TRBV10-1 and TRBJ2-7; 8 bases agree with TRBD2. Germline loops: CDR1 WNHNN, CDR2 SYGVQD (reference sequence). The CDR3 is made up of 16 amino acids. Unmatched junction bases numbered 8, after V lost 2 bases and J lost 2 bases. The CDR3 loop reads CASSEGTGGPPYEQYF. The DNA for the CDR3 is TGCGCCAGCAGTGAGGGTACGGGGGGGCCACCCTACGAGCAGTACTTC.

The chain uses TRBV7-2 and TRBJ2-1; D unresolved. The germline V gene encodes CDR1 SGHTA and CDR2 FQGNSA. V was cut by 10 bases and J by 4 bases, with 11 bases left in between. The CDR3 runs to 12 residues. This chain's CDR3 is CAILPGYNEQFF. DNA of the CDR3: TGTGCCATCCTGCCCGGATACAATGAGCAGTTCTTC.

J is TRBJ1-3 and V is TRBV9, with a tentative D call TRBD1 (6 bases). Germline V gene lookup returns CDR1 SGDLS and CDR2 YYNGEE. The V end was cut by 4 bases, the J end by 1 base, with 15 bases between. The CDR3 has 16 amino acids. DNA of the CDR3: TGTGCCAGCAGCCTCTCCGGACAGTCTTCTGGAAACACCATATATTTT. Protein product: CASSLSGQSSGNTIYF.

V is TRBV5-4 and J is TRBJ2-6; either TRBD1 or TRBD2 may fit D (6 bases each). Germline values: CDR1 SGHNT, CDR2 YYREEE (reference sequence). Trimming stripped 4 bases from V and 0 bases from J, with 14 bases between. The CDR3 has 17 residues. The DNA of the CDR3 is TGTGCCAGCAGCCCCGGGGGCAGTTACTCTGGGGCCAACGTCCTGACTTTC. It specifies CASSPGGSYSGANVLTF.

The gene calls are TRBV7-2 and TRBJ2-2, with 9 bases matching TRBD1. Germline V gene data show CDR1 as SGHTA and CDR2 as FQGNSA. J was trimmed by 1 base and V by 2 bases; bases with no gene match: 8. The CDR3 spans 18 residues. The CDR3 is CASSLRGRGQGNTGELFF. In DNA form, the CDR3 reads TGTGCCAGCAGCTTAAGGGGTCGGGGACAGGGGAACACCGGGGAGCTGTTTTTT.

This chain links TRBV9 with TRBJ2-3; D is possibly TRBD1 or TRBD2 (5 bases each). Germline V gives CDR1 SGDLS, CDR2 YYNGEE. The CDR3 is made up of 13 amino acids. Trimming removed 4 bases at V and 4 bases at J, with 10 bases between. CDR3 sequence reads: CASSLVGADTQYF. Written as DNA, the CDR3 is TGTGCCAGCAGCCTGGTGGGGGCAGATACGCAGTATTTT.

The V and J genes are TRBV30 and TRBJ1-1; unclear D gene. V was shortened by 1 base and J by 4 bases, with 13 bases between the two germline ends. The CDR3 extends over 14 amino acids. The germline gives CDR1 GTSNPN, CDR2 SVGIG (reference sequence). CDR3 bases: TGTGCCTGGAGTGGCGACAACCAGGCCACTGAAGCTTTCTTT. It codes for CAWSGDNQATEAFF.